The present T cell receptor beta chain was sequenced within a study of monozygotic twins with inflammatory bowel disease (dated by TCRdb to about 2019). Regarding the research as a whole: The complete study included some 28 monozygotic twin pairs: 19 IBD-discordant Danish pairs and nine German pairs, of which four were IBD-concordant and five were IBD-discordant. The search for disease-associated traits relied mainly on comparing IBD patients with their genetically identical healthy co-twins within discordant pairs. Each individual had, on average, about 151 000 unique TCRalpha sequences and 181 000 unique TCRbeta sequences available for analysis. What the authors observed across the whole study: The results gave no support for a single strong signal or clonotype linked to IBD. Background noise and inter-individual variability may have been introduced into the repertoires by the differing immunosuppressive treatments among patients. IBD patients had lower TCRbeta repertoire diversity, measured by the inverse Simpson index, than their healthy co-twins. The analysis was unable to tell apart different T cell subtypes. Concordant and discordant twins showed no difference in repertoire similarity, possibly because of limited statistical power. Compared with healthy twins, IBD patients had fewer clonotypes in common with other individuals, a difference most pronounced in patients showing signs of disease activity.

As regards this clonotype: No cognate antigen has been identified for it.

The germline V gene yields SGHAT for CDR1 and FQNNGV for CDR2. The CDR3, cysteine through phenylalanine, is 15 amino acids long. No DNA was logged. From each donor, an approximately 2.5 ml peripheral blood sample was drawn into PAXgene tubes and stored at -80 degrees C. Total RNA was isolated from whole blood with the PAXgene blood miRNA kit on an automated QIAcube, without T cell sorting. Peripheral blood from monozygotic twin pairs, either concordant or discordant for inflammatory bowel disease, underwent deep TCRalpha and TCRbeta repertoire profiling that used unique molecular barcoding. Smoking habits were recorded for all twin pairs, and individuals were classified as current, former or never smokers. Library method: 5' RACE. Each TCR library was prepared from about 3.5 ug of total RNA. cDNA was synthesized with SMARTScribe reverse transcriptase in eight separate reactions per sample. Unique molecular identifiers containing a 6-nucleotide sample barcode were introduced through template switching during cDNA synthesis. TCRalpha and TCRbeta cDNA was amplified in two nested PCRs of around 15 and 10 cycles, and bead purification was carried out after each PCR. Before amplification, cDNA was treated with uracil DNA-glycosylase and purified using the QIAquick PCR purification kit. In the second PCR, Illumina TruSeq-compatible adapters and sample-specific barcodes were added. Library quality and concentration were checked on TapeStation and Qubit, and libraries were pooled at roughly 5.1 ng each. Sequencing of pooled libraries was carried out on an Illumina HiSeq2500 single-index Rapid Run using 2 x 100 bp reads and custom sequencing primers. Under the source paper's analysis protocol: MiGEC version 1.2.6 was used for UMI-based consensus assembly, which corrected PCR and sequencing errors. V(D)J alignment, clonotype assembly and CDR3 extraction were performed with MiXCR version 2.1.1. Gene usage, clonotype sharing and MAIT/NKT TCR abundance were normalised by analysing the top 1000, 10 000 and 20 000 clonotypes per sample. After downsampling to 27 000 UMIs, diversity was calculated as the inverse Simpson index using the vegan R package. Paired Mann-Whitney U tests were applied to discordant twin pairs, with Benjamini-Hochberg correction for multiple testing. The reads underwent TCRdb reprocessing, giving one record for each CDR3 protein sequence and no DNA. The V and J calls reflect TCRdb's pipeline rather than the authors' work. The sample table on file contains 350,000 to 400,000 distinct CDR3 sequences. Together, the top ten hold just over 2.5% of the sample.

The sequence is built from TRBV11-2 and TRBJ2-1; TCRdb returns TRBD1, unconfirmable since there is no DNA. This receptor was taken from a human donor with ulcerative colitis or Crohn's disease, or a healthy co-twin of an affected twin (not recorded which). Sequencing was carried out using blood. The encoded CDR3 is CASRIRDRSLNEQFF.